This entry is about one TCR beta chain. The target antigen is unknown. Method: immunoSEQ multiplex PCR; TCRdb's copy keeps in-frame clones and lacks some. The table shows about 36,000 clones, with more than 85% occurring only once. This sample stems from a study of T cells in tuberculosis. Study outcomes and limitations: Smaller alpha distances in active tuberculosis partly reflected shorter CDR3-alpha lengths. Active tuberculosis cases were adults; controls were adolescents.

Germline V gene lookup returns CDR1 SGDLS and CDR2 YYNGEE. V shed 3 bases and J shed 4 bases, with 17 bases lying between them. CDR3 length: 16 residues. The chain links TRBV9 to TRBJ2-1, with a possible D match to TRBD2 (7 bases). What was sequenced was PBMCs. The sequence was collected from a donor between 10 and 35 years old with latent tuberculosis or without tuberculosis infection. The CDR3 is CASSETAGAGYNEQFF. The CDR3 nucleotides read TGTGCCAGCAGCGAAACCGCGGGGGCGGGGTACAATGAGCAGTTCTTC.